The 12 T cell receptor beta chains below were found in one sample sequenced in a study of CD8 T cells in Susac syndrome. Reverse transcription of about 0.5 to 1 ug RNA was performed with random hexamers. TCRdb passed the immunoSEQ multiplex PCR reads through MiXCR, listing each CDR3 protein once. This sample has about 52,000 distinct CDR3 sequences; just over 90% occur once, and the top ten carry about 0.54%. Specimen: CD8+ T cells from PBMCs. The receptors come from a human donor with multiple sclerosis.

The chain has TRBV12-3 or TRBV12-4 and TRBJ1-1; D call uncertain. This CDR3 contains 12 residues. V dropped 5 bases and J dropped 1 base, with 5 bases sitting between them. CDR3 residues: CASSPGNTEAFF. The CDR3 bases are TGTGCCAGCAGTCCGGGGAACACTGAAGCTTTCTTT.

V and J are TRBV11-2 and TRBJ1-2; no clear D gene. Trimming removed 2 bases at V and 1 base at J, with 8 bases between. This CDR3 has 14 residues. CDR1 is SGHAT and CDR2 is FQNNGV in the germline V gene. In DNA form, the CDR3 reads TGTGCCAGCAGCTTAACAGCAAATAACTATGGCTACACCTTC. It is translated as CASSLTANNYGYTF.

V and J are TRBV19 and TRBJ2-4; TRBD1 might be the D (5 bases). The CDR3 has 16 amino acids. Trimming removed 6 bases from V and 6 bases from J, with 21 bases in between. The germline V gene has CDR1 LNHDA and CDR2 SQIVND (reference sequence). The chain's CDR3 is CASRPRQLGERNIQYF. For the CDR3, the DNA is TGTGCCAGTAGGCCTAGACAGCTAGGAGAAAGAAACATTCAGTACTTC.

The chain recombines TRBV28 with TRBJ2-7; D may correspond to TRBD1 or TRBD2 (5 bases each). Germline V lookup: CDR1 MDHEN, CDR2 SYDVKM. The V end was cut by 2 bases, the J end by 2 bases, with 10 bases between. This CDR3 contains 14 residues. The CDR3 sequence is CASSLGDPTYEQYF. As DNA, the CDR3 is TGTGCCAGCAGTTTAGGGGACCCCACCTACGAGCAGTACTTC.

The chain recombines TRBV9 with TRBJ1-2; unclear D gene. The V and J ends lost 4 bases and 2 bases respectively, with 15 bases between them. Germline V gene sequence: CDR1 SGDLS, CDR2 YYNGEE. The CDR3 has 15 residues. The CDR3 DNA is TGTGCCAGCAGCTGGACGGAGGCCGGAAACTATGGCTACACCTTC. This translates into CASSWTEAGNYGYTF. The full variable domain, with the rest looked up from reference TRBV9 and TRBJ1-2, is DSGVTQTPKHLITATGQRVTLRCSPRSGDLSVYWYQQSLDQGLQFLIQYYNGEERAKGNILERFSAQQFPDLHSELNLSSLELGDSALYFCASSWTEAGNYGYTFGSGTRLTVV.

This chain joins TRBV28 and TRBJ2-6, with D possibly matching TRBD2 (7 bases). V was clipped by 6 bases and J by 0 bases, with 12 bases between them. This CDR3 is 16 amino acids long. Germline V lookup: CDR1 MDHEN, CDR2 SYDVKM. DNA for the CDR3: TGTGCCAGCAGCGGCGCGGGGGCCTCTGGGGCCAACGTCCTGACTTTC. It codes for CASSGAGASGANVLTF.

The rearrangement joins TRBV7-2 to TRBJ2-7, with no clear D. The V gene lost 5 bases and the J gene lost 7 bases, with 9 bases spanning the gap. Germline-derived CDR1 and CDR2 are SGHTA and FQGNSA. This CDR3 spans 11 amino acids. Here the CDR3 DNA reads TGTGCCAGCAGCCAACTCTATGAGCAGTACTTC. Translated: CASSQLYEQYF.

The chain carries TRBV4-2 and TRBJ1-1, with D possibly matching TRBD1 (5 bases). The CDR3 contains 15 residues. The germline V and J ends were trimmed by 2 bases and 7 bases, with 17 bases remaining between them. CDR1 is LGHNA and CDR2 is YNFKEQ in the germline V gene. The CDR3 protein is CASSQQRGSLGEAFF. The DNA for the CDR3 is TGTGCCAGCAGCCAACAACGGGGGAGCCTAGGTGAAGCTTTCTTT.

This chain joins TRBV6-2 or TRBV6-3 and TRBJ2-2; 11 bases are a match to TRBD1. V lost 0 bases, J lost 4 bases, and 7 bases stayed unmatched. This CDR3 is built from 18 residues. The germline V gene has CDR1 MNHEY and CDR2 SVGEGT. CDR3 loop: CASSYSTDRGRFTGELFF. The CDR3 nucleotides read TGTGCCAGCAGTTACTCGACGGACAGGGGGCGTTTCACCGGGGAGCTGTTTTTT.

Concerning this clonotype: Its ends do not fully match the called genes, so a read error is possible. The chain joins TRBV2 to TRBJ1-1, with D perhaps TRBD1 (5 bases). The V gene's germline CDR1 is SNHLY and CDR2 FYNNEI. This CDR3 comprises 14 residues. The CDR3 reads CASSATVMNTEAFF. The CDR3 region has the DNA TGTGCCAGCAGCGCGACAGTAATGAACACTGAAGCTTTTTTT.

The CDR3 nucleotides read TGTGCCAGCAGTGAAGCGCTAGGACAGTTAGCATACGAGCAGTACTTC. Translated: CASSEALGQLAYEQYF. This chain links TRBV2 with TRBJ2-7; maybe TRBD1 (6 bases). The germline V and J ends were trimmed by 0 bases and 4 bases, with 16 bases remaining between them. The V gene's germline CDR1 is SNHLY and CDR2 FYNNEI. This CDR3 contains 16 residues.

The rearrangement joins TRBV27 to TRBJ2-7; 9 bases line up with TRBD1. The CDR3 runs 14 residues. Germline V gene sequence: CDR1 MNHEY, CDR2 SMNVEV (reference sequence). V lost 6 bases and J lost 3; bases outside the gene matches: 6. CDR3 amino acids: CASRTGTGIYEQYF. The CDR3 coding sequence is TGTGCCAGCAGGACCGGGACAGGGATCTACGAGCAGTACTTC.